These T cell receptor beta chains were read from a single sample in a study of T cell repertoires in cytomegalovirus infection. TCRdb processed the reads anew with MiXCR; each CDR3 protein has one entry. The sample carries 200,000 to 250,000 distinct CDR3 sequences, approximately 6.7% recorded once. Sequencing was carried out using PBMCs. These TCRs come from a human donor in good health (CMV status not recorded). Some clones in this sample may be carry-over from other donors' samples. Each CDR3 is given with its conserved first and last residue. A D gene is named only where the DNA matches it firmly. Where a row states a size, it is once, few, many or the class of an expanded clone; other rows omit it.

clone size: many
D gene: NA
J gene: TRBJ1-1
V gene: TRBV7-6
CDR3 protein: CASRRPGLNTEAFF
CDR3 DNA: TGTGCCAGCAGGAGACCGGGATTGAACACTGAAGCTTTCTTT

clone size: few
D gene: TRBD2
J gene: TRBJ2-1
V gene: TRBV10-3
CDR3 protein: CAIRPGLAGGTDEQFF
CDR3 DNA: TGTGCCATCAGACCCGGACTAGCGGGGGGTACGGATGAGCAGTTCTTC

clone size: few
D gene: NA
J gene: TRBJ2-7
V gene: TRBV29-1
CDR3 protein: CSVDGAGASSYEQYF
CDR3 DNA: TGCAGCGTGGACGGGGCAGGGGCGAGCTCCTACGAGCAGTACTTC

clone size: many
D gene: NA
J gene: TRBJ1-1
V gene: TRBV20-1
CDR3 protein: CSAVGSREGDTEAFF
CDR3 DNA: TGCAGTGCTGTTGGTTCTAGGGAGGGCGACACTGAAGCTTTCTTT

clone size: many
D gene: NA
J gene: TRBJ2-6
V gene: TRBV10-3
CDR3 protein: CAIRDRNSGANVLTF
CDR3 DNA: TGTGCCATCAGAGACAGAAACTCTGGGGCCAACGTCCTGACTTTC

clone size: many
D gene: NA
J gene: TRBJ1-5
V gene: TRBV12-3/TRBV12-4
CDR3 protein: CASSSVSNQPQHF
CDR3 DNA: TGTGCCAGCAGTTCTGTCAGCAATCAGCCCCAGCATTTT

clone size: many
D gene: TRBD2
J gene: TRBJ2-1
V gene: TRBV4-2
CDR3 protein: CASSFLADSYNEQFF
CDR3 DNA: TGTGCCAGCAGCTTTCTAGCGGACTCCTACAATGAGCAGTTCTTC

clone size: many
D gene: TRBD1
J gene: TRBJ1-1
V gene: TRBV5-1
CDR3 protein: CASSLMDRRNTEAFF
CDR3 DNA: TGCGCCAGCAGCTTAATGGACAGGAGGAACACTGAAGCTTTCTTT

clone size: many
D gene: TRBD2
J gene: TRBJ2-1
V gene: TRBV6-2/TRBV6-3
CDR3 protein: CASSNLSGALPFF
CDR3 DNA: TGTGCCAGCAGTAATCTTAGCGGGGCTCTGCCGTTCTTC

clone size: many
D gene: NA
J gene: TRBJ2-3
V gene: TRBV2
CDR3 protein: CASRPKRADTQYF
CDR3 DNA: TGTGCCAGCAGGCCTAAACGAGCAGATACGCAGTATTTT

clone size: many
D gene: NA
J gene: TRBJ2-2
V gene: TRBV7-2
CDR3 protein: CASSLGTSNTGELFF
CDR3 DNA: TGTGCCAGCAGCTTAGGGACCTCGAACACCGGGGAGCTGTTTTTT

clone size: many
D gene: NA
J gene: TRBJ2-2
V gene: TRBV15
CDR3 protein: CATSRTTNTGELFF
CDR3 DNA: TGTGCCACCAGCAGAACTACGAACACCGGGGAGCTGTTTTTT

clone size: NA
D gene: TRBD1
J gene: TRBJ2-5
V gene: TRBV29-1
CDR3 protein: CSADREETQYF
CDR3 DNA: TGCAGCGCCGACAGGGAAGAGACCCAGTACTTC

clone size: many
D gene: TRBD2
J gene: TRBJ2-1
V gene: TRBV6-2/TRBV6-3
CDR3 protein: CASSRARGWNEQFF
CDR3 DNA: TGTGCCAGCAGCAGGGCGCGGGGGTGGAATGAGCAGTTCTTC

clone size: many
D gene: TRBD1
J gene: TRBJ2-2
V gene: TRBV7-6
CDR3 protein: CASSLETGANTGELFF
CDR3 DNA: TGTGCCAGCAGTTTAGAGACAGGGGCAAACACCGGGGAGCTGTTTTTT

clone size: many
D gene: NA
J gene: TRBJ2-1
V gene: TRBV20-1
CDR3 protein: CSASGESIF
CDR3 DNA: TGCAGTGCTTCTGGCGAGTCGATCTTC

clone size: many
D gene: NA
J gene: TRBJ1-5
V gene: TRBV20-1
CDR3 protein: CSARVGGGNQPQHF
CDR3 DNA: TGCAGTGCTAGAGTTGGGGGGGGGAATCAGCCCCAGCATTTT

clone size: many
D gene: NA
J gene: TRBJ2-1
V gene: TRBV7-2
CDR3 protein: CASSLASSSYNEQFF
CDR3 DNA: TGTGCCAGCAGCTTAGCTAGTAGCTCCTACAATGAGCAGTTCTTC

clone size: NA
D gene: TRBD1
J gene: TRBJ1-1
V gene: TRBV20-1
CDR3 protein: CSARGQGVRNTEAFF
CDR3 DNA: TGCAGTGCTAGGGGACAGGGTGTTAGGAACACTGAAGCTTTCTTT

clone size: many
D gene: NA
J gene: TRBJ2-1
V gene: TRBV12-5
CDR3 protein: CASGTLGNEQFF
CDR3 DNA: TGTGCTAGTGGCACCCTCGGGAATGAGCAGTTCTTC

clone size: many
D gene: NA
J gene: TRBJ2-2
V gene: TRBV7-2
CDR3 protein: CASSGQSTGELFF
CDR3 DNA: TGTGCCAGCAGCGGACAGAGCACCGGGGAGCTGTTTTTT

clone size: many
D gene: NA
J gene: TRBJ1-3
V gene: TRBV30
CDR3 protein: CAWSALGGNTIYF
CDR3 DNA: TGTGCCTGGAGTGCCTTAGGTGGAAACACCATATATTTT

clone size: NA
D gene: NA
J gene: TRBJ2-7
V gene: TRBV4-2
CDR3 protein: CASSPSSGAGFTYEQYF
CDR3 DNA: TGTGCCAGCAGCCCATCATCGGGTGCGGGATTTACCTACGAGCAGTACTTC

clone size: many
D gene: NA
J gene: TRBJ2-3
V gene: TRBV6-5
CDR3 protein: CASSSPYRESTDTQYF
CDR3 DNA: TGTGCCAGCAGTTCACCCTACAGGGAAAGCACAGATACGCAGTATTTT

clone size: many
D gene: NA
J gene: TRBJ2-7
V gene: TRBV18
CDR3 protein: CASSREPYEQYF
CDR3 DNA: TGTGCCAGCTCACGGGAACCCTACGAGCAGTACTTC

clone size: many
D gene: NA
J gene: TRBJ1-2
V gene: TRBV28
CDR3 protein: CASSLVQENGYTF
CDR3 DNA: TGTGCAAGCAGTTTAGTCCAAGAGAATGGCTACACCTTC

clone size: many
D gene: NA
J gene: TRBJ2-3
V gene: TRBV6-5
CDR3 protein: CASSYSTPAITDTQYF
CDR3 DNA: TGTGCCAGCAGTTACTCGACCCCGGCTATCACAGATACGCAGTATTTT

clone size: few
D gene: TRBD1
J gene: TRBJ1-6
V gene: TRBV29-1
CDR3 protein: CSVAAGGENSPLHF
CDR3 DNA: TGCAGCGTTGCGGCAGGGGGAGAAAATTCACCCCTCCACTTT

clone size: many
D gene: TRBD1
J gene: TRBJ2-2
V gene: TRBV6-2/TRBV6-3
CDR3 protein: CASSGTDTGELFF
CDR3 DNA: TGTGCCAGCAGCGGGACAGACACCGGGGAGCTGTTTTTT

clone size: many
D gene: NA
J gene: TRBJ1-2
V gene: TRBV7-2
CDR3 protein: CATWASYAHGYTF
CDR3 DNA: TGTGCCACCTGGGCCTCCTACGCGCATGGCTACACCTTC

clone size: many
D gene: NA
J gene: TRBJ2-6
V gene: TRBV23-1
CDR3 protein: CASSQRGANVLTF
CDR3 DNA: TGCGCCAGCAGTCAAAGAGGGGCCAACGTCCTGACTTTC

clone size: NA
D gene: NA
J gene: TRBJ1-1
V gene: TRBV19
CDR3 protein: CASSIQRNTEAFF
CDR3 DNA: TGTGCCAGTAGTATTCAAAGGAACACTGAAGCTTTCTTT

clone size: many
D gene: TRBD1
J gene: TRBJ1-5
V gene: TRBV6-2/TRBV6-3
CDR3 protein: CASGRGTAYSNQPQHF
CDR3 DNA: TGTGCCAGCGGAAGGGGGACAGCTTATAGCAATCAGCCCCAGCATTTT

clone size: NA
D gene: NA
J gene: TRBJ2-1
V gene: TRBV7-6
CDR3 protein: CASSLNINEQFF
CDR3 DNA: TGTGCCAGCAGCTTGAATATCAATGAGCAGTTCTTC

clone size: many
D gene: TRBD2
J gene: TRBJ2-5
V gene: TRBV5-4
CDR3 protein: CASSFAGGETQYF
CDR3 DNA: TGTGCCAGCAGCTTCGCGGGGGGAGAGACCCAGTACTTC

clone size: few
D gene: NA
J gene: TRBJ1-1
V gene: TRBV19
CDR3 protein: CASSKLDAEAFF
CDR3 DNA: TGTGCCAGTAGTAAACTGGACGCTGAAGCTTTCTTT

clone size: many
D gene: NA
J gene: TRBJ2-2
V gene: TRBV7-2
CDR3 protein: CASSRGWVGELFF
CDR3 DNA: TGTGCCAGCAGCCGGGGCTGGGTCGGGGAGCTGTTTTTT

clone size: many
D gene: NA
J gene: TRBJ2-4
V gene: TRBV7-2
CDR3 protein: CASSLRRGVENIQYF
CDR3 DNA: TGTGCCAGCAGCTTAAGGCGAGGGGTTGAAAACATTCAGTACTTC

clone size: many
D gene: NA
J gene: TRBJ2-3
V gene: TRBV7-2
CDR3 protein: CASSPRVRTTQYF
CDR3 DNA: TGTGCCAGCAGCCCCCGCGTGAGGACTACGCAGTATTTT

clone size: NA
D gene: NA
J gene: TRBJ2-5
V gene: TRBV6-2/TRBV6-3
CDR3 protein: CTSSRQSQETQYF
CDR3 DNA: TGTACCAGCAGTAGACAGAGCCAAGAGACCCAGTACTTC

clone size: many
D gene: NA
J gene: TRBJ2-7
V gene: TRBV7-6
CDR3 protein: CASSLAGENGYEQYF
CDR3 DNA: TGTGCCAGCAGCTTAGCGGGGGAGAACGGCTACGAGCAGTACTTC

clone size: many
D gene: NA
J gene: TRBJ1-5
V gene: TRBV5-5
CDR3 protein: CASSYLGIGGNQPQHF
CDR3 DNA: TGTGCCAGCAGCTACCTCGGAATAGGGGGCAATCAGCCCCAGCATTTT

clone size: many
D gene: NA
J gene: TRBJ2-5
V gene: TRBV11-2
CDR3 protein: CASSSLGGQETQYF
CDR3 DNA: TGTGCCAGCAGCAGCCTGGGGGGCCAAGAGACCCAGTACTTC

clone size: many
D gene: NA
J gene: TRBJ2-5
V gene: TRBV5-4
CDR3 protein: CASSLAKVGQETQYF
CDR3 DNA: TGTGCCAGCAGCTTGGCCAAGGTAGGCCAAGAGACCCAGTACTTC

clone size: few
D gene: TRBD2
J gene: TRBJ2-5
V gene: TRBV19
CDR3 protein: CASSKTAGGETQYF
CDR3 DNA: TGTGCCAGTAGTAAGACGGCGGGGGGAGAGACCCAGTACTTC

clone size: NA
D gene: NA
J gene: TRBJ2-3
V gene: TRBV29-1
CDR3 protein: CSVVVGGGDTQYF
CDR3 DNA: TGCAGCGTTGTAGTGGGGGGCGGAGATACGCAGTATTTT

clone size: NA
D gene: NA
J gene: TRBJ2-2
V gene: TRBV15
CDR3 protein: CATSRVPPGELFF
CDR3 DNA: TGTGCCACCAGCAGAGTCCCACCCGGGGAGCTGTTTTTT

clone size: many
D gene: TRBD2
J gene: TRBJ2-5
V gene: TRBV7-2
CDR3 protein: CASSSLLAGQETQYF
CDR3 DNA: TGTGCCAGCAGCTCCTTGCTAGCGGGACAAGAGACCCAGTACTTC

clone size: many
D gene: NA
J gene: TRBJ2-5
V gene: TRBV7-2
CDR3 protein: CASSLGPGPQETQYF
CDR3 DNA: TGTGCCAGCAGCCTAGGCCCGGGACCTCAAGAGACCCAGTACTTC

clone size: many
D gene: NA
J gene: TRBJ1-1
V gene: TRBV20-1
CDR3 protein: CSANPTGMNTEAFF
CDR3 DNA: TGCAGTGCTAACCCTACAGGGATGAACACTGAAGCTTTCTTT

clone size: many
D gene: TRBD1
J gene: TRBJ2-2
V gene: TRBV5-6
CDR3 protein: CASSSWTDRGGAGELFF
CDR3 DNA: TGTGCCAGCAGCTCTTGGACGGACAGGGGAGGCGCCGGGGAGCTGTTTTTT

clone size: many
D gene: TRBD2
J gene: TRBJ2-7
V gene: TRBV7-9
CDR3 protein: CASSLLAGAYEQYF
CDR3 DNA: TGTGCCAGCAGCTTACTAGCGGGGGCCTACGAGCAGTACTTC

clone size: many
D gene: NA
J gene: TRBJ2-5
V gene: TRBV7-2
CDR3 protein: CASERKGLSEETQYF
CDR3 DNA: TGTGCCAGCGAAAGGAAAGGGCTTTCCGAAGAGACCCAGTACTTC

clone size: many
D gene: TRBD1
J gene: TRBJ1-2
V gene: TRBV7-2
CDR3 protein: CASSIQQGVVGDGYTF
CDR3 DNA: TGTGCCAGCAGCATACAACAGGGGGTGGTCGGGGATGGCTACACCTTC

clone size: many
D gene: TRBD2
J gene: TRBJ2-1
V gene: TRBV7-2
CDR3 protein: CASSLAVGGASPYNEQFF
CDR3 DNA: TGTGCCAGCAGCTTAGCTGTCGGGGGGGCCTCGCCCTACAATGAGCAGTTCTTC

clone size: NA
D gene: NA
J gene: TRBJ2-3
V gene: TRBV5-1
CDR3 protein: CASSLAGRGGTDTQYF
CDR3 DNA: TGCGCCAGCAGCTTGGCGGGGCGGGGCGGCACAGATACGCAGTATTTT

clone size: many
D gene: TRBD2
J gene: TRBJ2-1
V gene: TRBV6-5
CDR3 protein: CASSYSPPTSGGNNEQFF
CDR3 DNA: TGTGCCAGCAGTTACTCTCCACCGACTAGCGGGGGAAACAATGAGCAGTTCTTC

clone size: many
D gene: NA
J gene: TRBJ1-4
V gene: TRBV7-2
CDR3 protein: CASREPNEKLFF
CDR3 DNA: TGTGCCAGCAGAGAGCCCAATGAAAAACTGTTTTTT

clone size: NA
D gene: TRBD1
J gene: TRBJ2-7
V gene: TRBV2
CDR3 protein: CASSEAEGQVNYEQYF
CDR3 DNA: TGTGCCAGCAGTGAAGCGGAGGGACAGGTCAACTACGAGCAGTACTTC